This TCR beta chain was sequenced during a study of beta chain features in type 1 diabetes. Study observations and caveats: TCRB CDR3s from Type 1 diabetes patients were moderately but significantly shorter in all four CD4+ subsets. A definitive answer on HLA type influencing TCRB rearrangement was not reached here.

Germline V gene sequence: CDR1 MNHEY, CDR2 SVGAGI. The CDR3 is 13 residues long. Trimming took 7 bases from V and 2 from J, leaving 11 bases between them. It was one heparinised blood draw, averaging around 120 mL, that each donor gave. Via CD45RO/CCR7/CD25/CD127/CD95/CD27, cells of the CD4+ naive, central memory, regulatory and stem cell-like memory subsets were sorted. The isolated RNA, all of it, was reverse transcribed, so expressed TCRB transcripts were what got sequenced. Here immunoSEQ multiplex PCR was the method, and the copy in TCRdb shows in-frame clones only, minus some. Of roughly 500,000 clones in the sample, roughly an eighth were seen once. On this clone itself: Its antigen is not known.

The origin of this receptor is a woman under 30 in good health. The chain recombines TRBV6-5 with TRBJ1-2, with D maybe TRBD1 (6 bases). The source material was naive CD4+ T cells from blood. CDR3 protein: CASTRTANYGYTF. The CDR3 region has the DNA TGTGCCAGCACCCGGACAGCCAACTATGGCTACACCTTC.